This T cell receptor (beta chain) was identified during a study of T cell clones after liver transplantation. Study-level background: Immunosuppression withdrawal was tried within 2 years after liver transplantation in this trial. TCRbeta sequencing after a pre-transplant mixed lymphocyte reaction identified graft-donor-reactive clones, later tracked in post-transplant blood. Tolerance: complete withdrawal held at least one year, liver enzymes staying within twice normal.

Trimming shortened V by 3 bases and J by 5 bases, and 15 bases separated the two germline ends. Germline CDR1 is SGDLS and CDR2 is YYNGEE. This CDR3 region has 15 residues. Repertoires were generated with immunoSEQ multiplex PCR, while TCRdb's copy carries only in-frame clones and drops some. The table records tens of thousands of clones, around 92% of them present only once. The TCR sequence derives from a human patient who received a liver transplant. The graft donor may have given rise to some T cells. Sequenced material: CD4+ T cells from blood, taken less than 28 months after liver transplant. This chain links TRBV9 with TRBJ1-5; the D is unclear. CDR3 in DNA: TGTGCCAGCAGCGCCTCCCCCCTGGGCGATCAGCCCCAGCATTTT. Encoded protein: CASSASPLGDQPQHF.